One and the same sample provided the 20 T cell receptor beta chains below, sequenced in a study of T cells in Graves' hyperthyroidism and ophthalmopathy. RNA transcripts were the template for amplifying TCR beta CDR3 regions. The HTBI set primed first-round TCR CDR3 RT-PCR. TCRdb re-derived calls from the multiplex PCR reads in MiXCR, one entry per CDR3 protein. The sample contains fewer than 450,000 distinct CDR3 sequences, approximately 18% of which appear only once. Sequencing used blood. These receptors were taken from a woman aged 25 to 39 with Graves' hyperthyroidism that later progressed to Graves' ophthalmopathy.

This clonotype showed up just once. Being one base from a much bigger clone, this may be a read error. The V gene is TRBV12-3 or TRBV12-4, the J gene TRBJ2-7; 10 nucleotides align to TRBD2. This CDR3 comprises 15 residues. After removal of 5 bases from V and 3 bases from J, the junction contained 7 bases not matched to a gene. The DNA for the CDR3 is TGTGCCAGCAGTGGGGCACTAGCGGGAAACTACGAGCAGTACTTC. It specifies CASSGALAGNYEQYF.

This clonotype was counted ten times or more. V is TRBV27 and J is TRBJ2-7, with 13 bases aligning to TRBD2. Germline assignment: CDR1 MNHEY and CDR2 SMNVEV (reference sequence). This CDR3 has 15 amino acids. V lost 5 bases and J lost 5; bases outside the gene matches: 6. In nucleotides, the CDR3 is TGTGCCAGCAGTGTCGGGACTAGCGGGAAGAACGAGCAGTACTTC. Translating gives CASSVGTSGKNEQYF.

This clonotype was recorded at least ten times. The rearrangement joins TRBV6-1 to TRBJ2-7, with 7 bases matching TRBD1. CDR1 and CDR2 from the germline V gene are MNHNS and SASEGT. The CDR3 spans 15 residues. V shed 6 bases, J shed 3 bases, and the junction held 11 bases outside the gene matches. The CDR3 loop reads CASRTVTGKHYEQYF. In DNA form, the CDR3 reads TGTGCCAGCAGGACGGTGACAGGGAAACACTACGAGCAGTACTTC.

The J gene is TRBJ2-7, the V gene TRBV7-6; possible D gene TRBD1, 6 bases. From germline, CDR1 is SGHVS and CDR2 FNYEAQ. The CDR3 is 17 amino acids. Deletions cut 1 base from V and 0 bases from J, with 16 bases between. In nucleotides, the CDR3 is TGTGCCAGCAGCTTAGATGAGACAGGTCAAAGCTCCTACGAGCAGTACTTC. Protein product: CASSLDETGQSSYEQYF.

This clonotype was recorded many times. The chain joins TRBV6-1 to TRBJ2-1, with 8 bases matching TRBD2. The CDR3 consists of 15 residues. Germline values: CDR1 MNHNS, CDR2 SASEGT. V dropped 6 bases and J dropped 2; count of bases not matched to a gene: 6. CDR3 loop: CASRLAGFAYNEQFF. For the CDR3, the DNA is TGTGCCAGCAGATTAGCGGGATTCGCCTACAATGAGCAGTTCTTC.

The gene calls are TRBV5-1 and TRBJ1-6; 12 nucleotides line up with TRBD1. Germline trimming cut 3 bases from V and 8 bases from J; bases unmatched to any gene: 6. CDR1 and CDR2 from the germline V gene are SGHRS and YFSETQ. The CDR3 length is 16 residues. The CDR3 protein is CASSSMGQGAYSPLHF. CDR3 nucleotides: TGCGCCAGCAGCTCTATGGGACAGGGGGCTTATTCACCCCTCCACTTT.

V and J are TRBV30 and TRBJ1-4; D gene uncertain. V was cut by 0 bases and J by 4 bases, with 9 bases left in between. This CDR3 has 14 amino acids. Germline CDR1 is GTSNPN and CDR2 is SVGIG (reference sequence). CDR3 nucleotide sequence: TGTGCCTGGAGTGTAAACGGATATAATGAAAAACTGTTTTTT. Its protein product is CAWSVNGYNEKLFF.

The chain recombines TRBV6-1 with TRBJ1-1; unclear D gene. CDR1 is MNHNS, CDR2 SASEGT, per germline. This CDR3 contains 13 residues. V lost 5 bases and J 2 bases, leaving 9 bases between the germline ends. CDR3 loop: CASSSGINTEAFF. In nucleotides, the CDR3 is TGTGCCAGCAGTTCAGGCATAAACACTGAAGCTTTCTTT.

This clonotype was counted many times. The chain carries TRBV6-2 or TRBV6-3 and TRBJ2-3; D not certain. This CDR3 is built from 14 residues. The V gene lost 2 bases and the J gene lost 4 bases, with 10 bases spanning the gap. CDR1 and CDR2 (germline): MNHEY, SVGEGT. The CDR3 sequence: CASSYIADSDTQYF. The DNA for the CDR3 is TGTGCCAGCAGTTACATAGCCGATTCAGATACGCAGTATTTT.

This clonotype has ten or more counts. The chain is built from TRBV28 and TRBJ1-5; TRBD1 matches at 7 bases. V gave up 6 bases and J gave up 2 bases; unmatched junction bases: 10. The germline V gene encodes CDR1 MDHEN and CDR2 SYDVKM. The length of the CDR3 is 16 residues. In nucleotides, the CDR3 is TGTGCCAGCAGCGAACAGGGGCGAGGGGGCAATCAGCCCCAGCATTTT. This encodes CASSEQGRGGNQPQHF.

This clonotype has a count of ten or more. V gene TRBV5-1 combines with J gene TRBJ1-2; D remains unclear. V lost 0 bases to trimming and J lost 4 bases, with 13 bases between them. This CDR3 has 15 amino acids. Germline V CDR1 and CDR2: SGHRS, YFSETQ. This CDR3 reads CASSLASVSLYGYTF. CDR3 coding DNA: TGCGCCAGCAGCTTGGCTTCGGTATCCCTCTATGGCTACACCTTC.

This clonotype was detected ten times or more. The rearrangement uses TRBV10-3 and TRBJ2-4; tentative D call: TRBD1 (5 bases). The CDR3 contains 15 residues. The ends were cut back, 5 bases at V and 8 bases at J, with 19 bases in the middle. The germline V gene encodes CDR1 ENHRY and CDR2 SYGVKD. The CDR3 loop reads CAISNTKGAFYIQYF. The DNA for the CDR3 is TGTGCCATCAGTAACACAAAAGGGGCCTTCTACATTCAGTACTTC.

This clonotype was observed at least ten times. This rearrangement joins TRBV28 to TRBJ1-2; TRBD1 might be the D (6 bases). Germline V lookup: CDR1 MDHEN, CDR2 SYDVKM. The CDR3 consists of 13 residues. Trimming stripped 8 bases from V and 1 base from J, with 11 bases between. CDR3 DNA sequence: TGTGCCAGCGGGACAAACCTTAACTATGGCTACACCTTC. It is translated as CASGTNLNYGYTF.

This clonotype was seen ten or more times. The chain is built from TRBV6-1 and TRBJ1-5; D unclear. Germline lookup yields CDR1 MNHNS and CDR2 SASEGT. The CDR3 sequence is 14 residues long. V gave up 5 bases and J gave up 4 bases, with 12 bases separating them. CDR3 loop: CASSKDQINQPQHF. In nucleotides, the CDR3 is TGTGCCAGCAGTAAGGACCAGATAAATCAGCCCCAGCATTTT.

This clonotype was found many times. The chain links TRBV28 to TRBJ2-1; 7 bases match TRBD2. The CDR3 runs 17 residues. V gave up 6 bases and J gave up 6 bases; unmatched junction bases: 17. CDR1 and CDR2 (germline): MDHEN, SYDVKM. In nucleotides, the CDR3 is TGTGCCAGCAGCCCATCTGCCTCGCTAGCGGCACCCAATGAGCAGTTCTTC. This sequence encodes CASSPSASLAAPNEQFF.

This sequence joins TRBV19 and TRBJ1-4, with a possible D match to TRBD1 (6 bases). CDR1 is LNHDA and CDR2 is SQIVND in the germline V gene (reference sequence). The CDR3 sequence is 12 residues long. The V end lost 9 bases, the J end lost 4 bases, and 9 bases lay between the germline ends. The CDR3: CARGQRNEKLFF. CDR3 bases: TGTGCCAGAGGACAGCGTAATGAAAAACTGTTTTTT.

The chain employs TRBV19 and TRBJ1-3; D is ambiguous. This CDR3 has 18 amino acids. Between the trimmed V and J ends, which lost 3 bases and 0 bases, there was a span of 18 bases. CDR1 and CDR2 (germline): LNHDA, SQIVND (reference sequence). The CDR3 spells CASSINSRRVSSGNTIYF. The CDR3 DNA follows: TGTGCCAGTAGTATTAATTCGCGTCGTGTCAGCTCTGGAAACACCATATATTTT.

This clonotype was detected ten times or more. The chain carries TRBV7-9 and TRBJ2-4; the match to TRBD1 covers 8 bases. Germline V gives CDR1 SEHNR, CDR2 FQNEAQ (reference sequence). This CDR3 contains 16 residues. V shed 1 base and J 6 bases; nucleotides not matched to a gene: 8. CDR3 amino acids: CASSLVGQGAGNIQYF. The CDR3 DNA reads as TGTGCCAGCAGCTTAGTCGGGCAGGGGGCTGGAAACATTCAGTACTTC.

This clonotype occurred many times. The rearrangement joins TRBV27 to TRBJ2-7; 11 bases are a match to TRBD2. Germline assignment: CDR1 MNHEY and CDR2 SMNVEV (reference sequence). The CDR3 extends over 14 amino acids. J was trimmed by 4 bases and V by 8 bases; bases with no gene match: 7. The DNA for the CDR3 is TGTGCCAGCTGCCTAGCGGGGGGATATTACGAGCAGTACTTC. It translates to CASCLAGGYYEQYF.

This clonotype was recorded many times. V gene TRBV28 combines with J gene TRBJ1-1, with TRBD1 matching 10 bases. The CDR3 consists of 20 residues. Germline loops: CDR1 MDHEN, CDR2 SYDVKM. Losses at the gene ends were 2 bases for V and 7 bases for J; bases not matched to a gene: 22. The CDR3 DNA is TGTGCCAGCAGTTTAAGACGTGGTAGAAGGCAATCCGGGACAGGGGATGAAGCTTTCTTT. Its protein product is CASSLRRGRRQSGTGDEAFF.